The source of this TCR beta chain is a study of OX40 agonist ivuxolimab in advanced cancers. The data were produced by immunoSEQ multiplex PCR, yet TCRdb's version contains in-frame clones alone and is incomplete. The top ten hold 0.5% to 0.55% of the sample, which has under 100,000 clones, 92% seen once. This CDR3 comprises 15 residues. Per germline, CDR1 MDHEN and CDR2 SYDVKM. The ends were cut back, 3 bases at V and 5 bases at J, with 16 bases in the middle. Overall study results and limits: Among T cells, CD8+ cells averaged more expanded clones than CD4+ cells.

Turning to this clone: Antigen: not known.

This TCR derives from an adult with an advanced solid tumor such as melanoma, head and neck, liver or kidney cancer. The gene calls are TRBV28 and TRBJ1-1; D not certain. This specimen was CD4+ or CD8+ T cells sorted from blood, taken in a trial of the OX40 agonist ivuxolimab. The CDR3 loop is CASSLHEPGRTEAFF. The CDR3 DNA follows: TGTGCCAGCAGTTTGCATGAGCCAGGCCGGACTGAAGCTTTCTTT.